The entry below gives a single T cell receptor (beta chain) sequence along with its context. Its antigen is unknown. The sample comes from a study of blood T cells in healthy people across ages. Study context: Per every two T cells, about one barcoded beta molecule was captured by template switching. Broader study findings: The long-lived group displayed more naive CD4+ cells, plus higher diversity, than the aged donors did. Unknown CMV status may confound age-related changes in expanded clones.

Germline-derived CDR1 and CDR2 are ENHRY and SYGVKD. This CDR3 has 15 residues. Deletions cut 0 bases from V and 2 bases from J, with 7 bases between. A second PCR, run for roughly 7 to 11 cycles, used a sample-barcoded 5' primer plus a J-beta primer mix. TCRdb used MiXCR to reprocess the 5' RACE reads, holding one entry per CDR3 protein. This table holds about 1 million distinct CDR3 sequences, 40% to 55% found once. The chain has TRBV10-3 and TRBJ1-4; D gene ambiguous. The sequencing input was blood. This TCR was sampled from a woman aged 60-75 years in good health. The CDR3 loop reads CAISESEGTNEKLFF. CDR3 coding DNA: TGTGCCATCAGTGAGTCTGAGGGCACTAATGAAAAACTGTTTTTT.